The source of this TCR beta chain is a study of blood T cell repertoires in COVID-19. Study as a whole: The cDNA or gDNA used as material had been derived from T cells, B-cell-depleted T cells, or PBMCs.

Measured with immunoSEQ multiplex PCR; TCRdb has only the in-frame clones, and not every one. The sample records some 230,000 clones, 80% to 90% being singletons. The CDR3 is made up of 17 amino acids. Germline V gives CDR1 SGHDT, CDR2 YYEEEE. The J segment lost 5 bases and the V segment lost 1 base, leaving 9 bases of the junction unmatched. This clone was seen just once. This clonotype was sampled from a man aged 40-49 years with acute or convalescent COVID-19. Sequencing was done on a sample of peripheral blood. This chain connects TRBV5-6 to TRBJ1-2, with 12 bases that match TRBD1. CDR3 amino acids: CASSLNWDRGRPYGYTF. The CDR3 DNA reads TGTGCCAGCAGCTTGAATTGGGACAGGGGGCGACCTTATGGCTACACCTTC.